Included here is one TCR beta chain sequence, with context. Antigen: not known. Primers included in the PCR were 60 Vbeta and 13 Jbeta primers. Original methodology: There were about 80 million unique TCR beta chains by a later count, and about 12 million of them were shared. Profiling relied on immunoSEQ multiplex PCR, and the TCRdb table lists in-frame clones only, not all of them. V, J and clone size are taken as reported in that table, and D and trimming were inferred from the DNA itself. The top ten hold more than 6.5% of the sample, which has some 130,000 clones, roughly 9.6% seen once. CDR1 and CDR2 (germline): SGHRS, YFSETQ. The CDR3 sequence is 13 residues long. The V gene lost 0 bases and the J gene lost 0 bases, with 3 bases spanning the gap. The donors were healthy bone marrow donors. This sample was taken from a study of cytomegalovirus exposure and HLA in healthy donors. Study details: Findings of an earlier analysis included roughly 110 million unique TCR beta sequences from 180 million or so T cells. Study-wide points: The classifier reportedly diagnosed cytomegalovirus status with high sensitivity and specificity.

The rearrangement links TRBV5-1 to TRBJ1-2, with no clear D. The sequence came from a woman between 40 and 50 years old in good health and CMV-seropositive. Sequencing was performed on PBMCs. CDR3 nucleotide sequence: TGCGCCAGCAGCTTGGCATCTAACTATGGCTACACCTTC. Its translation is CASSLASNYGYTF.